A selection of T cell receptor beta chains follows, all from one sample in a study of blood T cell repertoires in COVID-19. Clones were read by immunoSEQ multiplex PCR, and TCRdb kept only the in-frame ones, dropping some. This table holds roughly 430,000 clones, around 90% found once. The sequencing input was PBMCs or T cells enriched from blood (not recorded which). These receptors were collected from a woman in her forties with acute COVID-19. CDR3s include the opening cysteine and the closing phenylalanine or tryptophan. The order of the fields is J gene, clone size, D gene, V gene, CDR3 DNA, CDR3 protein. The D gene is left open where the match is weak. Clone size is not always given. Where it is, it says once, few, many or a class for expanded clones.

J: TRBJ1-5
size: NA
D: NA
V: TRBV6-5
DNA: TGTGCCAGCAGATGGGGGCAGGGAAGCAATCAGCCCCAGCATTTT
CDR3: CASRWGQGSNQPQHF

J: TRBJ1-6
size: NA
D: NA
V: TRBV5-1
DNA: TGCGCCAGCAGCTCCGGGACATTTAGATCACCCCTCCACTTT
CDR3: CASSSGTFRSPLHF

J: TRBJ1-4
size: NA
D: NA
V: TRBV7-9
DNA: TGTGCCAGCAGCTTAGTCTCTCCAACTAATGAAAAACTGTTTTTT
CDR3: CASSLVSPTNEKLFF

J: TRBJ1-5
size: NA
D: NA
V: TRBV7-9
DNA: TGTGCCAGCAGCTTAGGTTCCGGTAAGAGCAATCAGCCCCAGCATTTT
CDR3: CASSLGSGKSNQPQHF

J: TRBJ1-1
size: NA
D: NA
V: TRBV29-1
DNA: TGCAGCGGGAGGGAGGTGAACACTGAAGCTTTCTTT
CDR3: CSGREVNTEAFF

J: TRBJ2-3
size: NA
D: TRBD2
V: TRBV24-1
DNA: TGTGCCACCAGTGCGGCCGGGACTAGCTTAACAGATACGCAGTATTTT
CDR3: CATSAAGTSLTDTQYF

J: TRBJ1-4
size: NA
D: TRBD1
V: TRBV5-1
DNA: TGCGCCAGCAGCCTGGGACAGGGACGCGAAAAACTGTTTTTT
CDR3: CASSLGQGREKLFF

J: TRBJ1-2
size: once
D: NA
V: TRBV6-5
DNA: TGTGCCAGCAGTTACATGGGGGCGAACACCTTC
CDR3: CASSYMGANTF

J: TRBJ1-1
size: NA
D: TRBD1
V: TRBV30
DNA: TGTGCCTTTATCTCACGGACAGGGAGCACTGAAGCTTTCTTT
CDR3: CAFISRTGSTEAFF

J: TRBJ1-3
size: NA
D: NA
V: TRBV19
DNA: TGTGCCAGTAGTATTAGCGGCAGGGCTCTGCTAGATTGGCCTGGAAACACCATATATTTT
CDR3: CASSISGRALLDWPGNTIYF

J: TRBJ2-3
size: NA
D: TRBD2
V: TRBV18
DNA: TGTGCCAGCTCAACCGGACTAGCGGGGACGGCAGATACGCAGTATTTT
CDR3: CASSTGLAGTADTQYF

J: TRBJ2-5
size: NA
D: TRBD2
V: TRBV5-1
DNA: TGCGCCAGCAGCTCCGGACTAGCGGGGGGGCAAGAGACCCAGTACTTC
CDR3: CASSSGLAGGQETQYF

J: TRBJ2-3
size: NA
D: TRBD2
V: TRBV4-2
DNA: TGTGCCAGCAGCCAAGAGGAGGCCGGGGGGGCGATTTCAGATACGCAGTATTTT
CDR3: CASSQEEAGGAISDTQYF

J: TRBJ1-2
size: NA
D: TRBD1
V: TRBV29-1
DNA: TGCAGCGTGGATACGGGACAGGGAGAAGGATGGGGCTACACCTTC
CDR3: CSVDTGQGEGWGYTF

J: TRBJ2-3
size: NA
D: TRBD2
V: TRBV2
DNA: TGTGCCAGCAGTCTGAGGCGGGGGGGCCAAGATACGCAGTATTTT
CDR3: CASSLRRGGQDTQYF

J: TRBJ2-7
size: once
D: NA
V: TRBV5-8
DNA: TGTGCCAGCAGCCCGGAGCTAGCCCACTACGAGCAGTACTTC
CDR3: CASSPELAHYEQYF

J: TRBJ1-5
size: NA
D: TRBD1
V: TRBV6-4
DNA: TGTGCCAGGCCGACAGGGCAGACCAATCAGCCCCAGCATTTT
CDR3: CARPTGQTNQPQHF

J: TRBJ2-1
size: NA
D: TRBD2
V: TRBV19
DNA: TGTGCCAGTAGTACAAAGACTAGCGCCTCCAATGAGCAGTTCTTC
CDR3: CASSTKTSASNEQFF

J: TRBJ2-3
size: NA
D: TRBD2
V: TRBV19
DNA: TGTGCCAGTAGTATTACAGCGGGGGCTTTACGCACTAGCACAGATACGCAGTATTTT
CDR3: CASSITAGALRTSTDTQYF

J: TRBJ2-5
size: NA
D: NA
V: TRBV7-2
DNA: TGTGCCAGCAGCCCGACGGGGGAGACCCAGTACTTC
CDR3: CASSPTGETQYF

J: TRBJ2-5
size: NA
D: TRBD1
V: TRBV6-6
DNA: TGTGCCAGCAGTACCACCACCGGGACAGAGGGCCAGTACTTC
CDR3: CASSTTTGTEGQYF

J: TRBJ2-3
size: NA
D: NA
V: TRBV3-1/TRBV3-2
DNA: TGTGCCAGCAGCCCAGCGGGCACAGATACGCAGTATTTT
CDR3: CASSPAGTDTQYF

J: TRBJ1-2
size: NA
D: TRBD1
V: TRBV6-6
DNA: TGTGCCAGCAGGACAGGGGGCCCGTTTGACGGCTACACCTTC
CDR3: CASRTGGPFDGYTF

J: TRBJ1-5
size: NA
D: NA
V: TRBV29-1
DNA: TGCAGCGTTGGCTCGGCGGGTCAGCCCCAGCATTTT
CDR3: CSVGSAGQPQHF

J: TRBJ2-1
size: NA
D: NA
V: TRBV5-5
DNA: TGTGCCAGCAGCCTTAGCGGACCTTTCTACAATGAGCAGTTCTTC
CDR3: CASSLSGPFYNEQFF

J: TRBJ1-2
size: NA
D: NA
V: TRBV7-2
DNA: TGTGCCAGCAGCTTTGAGTTTGGCCAGGGGTATGGCTACACCTTC
CDR3: CASSFEFGQGYGYTF

J: TRBJ1-3
size: NA
D: NA
V: TRBV30
DNA: TGTGCCTGGAGTGTACACAGGGCTGGAAACACCATATATTTT
CDR3: CAWSVHRAGNTIYF